This record concerns one T cell receptor beta chain sequence. These data originate in a study of technical replicates of blood from a few donors. This CDR3 region has 17 residues. The germline V gene encodes CDR1 SGHDT and CDR2 YYEEEE. V shed 1 base and J 5 bases; nucleotides not matched to a gene: 13. Data came from immunoSEQ multiplex PCR; TCRdb stores just in-frame clones and leaves some out. The table includes more than 55,000 clones, about 90% detected once. The chain recombines TRBV5-6 with TRBJ2-7; 9 bases are a match to TRBD2. This clonotype was sampled from a human donor in good health. Sequenced sample: T cells isolated from PBMCs. CDR3 DNA sequence: TGTGCCAGCAGCTTGTCGGGACTAGCACTTAGTGAGGACGAGCAGTACTTC. Protein sequence: CASSLSGLALSEDEQYF.